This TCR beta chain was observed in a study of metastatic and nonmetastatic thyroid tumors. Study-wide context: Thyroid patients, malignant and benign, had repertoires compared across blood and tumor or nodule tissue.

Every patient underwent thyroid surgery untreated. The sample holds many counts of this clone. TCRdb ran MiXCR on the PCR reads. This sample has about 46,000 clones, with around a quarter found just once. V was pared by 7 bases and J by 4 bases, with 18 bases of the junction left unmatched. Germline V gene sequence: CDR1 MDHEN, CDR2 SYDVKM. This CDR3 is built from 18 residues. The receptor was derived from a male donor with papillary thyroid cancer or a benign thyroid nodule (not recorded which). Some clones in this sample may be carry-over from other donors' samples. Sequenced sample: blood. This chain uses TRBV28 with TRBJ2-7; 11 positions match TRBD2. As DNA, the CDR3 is TGTGCCAGCAAAGGGCCCTCACTAGCGGGAGATCAGGGTTACGAGCAGTACTTC. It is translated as CASKGPSLAGDQGYEQYF.